Shown below are 19 T cell receptor beta chains from a single sample sequenced in a study of cytomegalovirus exposure and HLA in healthy donors. This PCR relied on a set of 60 Vbeta primers and 13 Jbeta primers. Using immunoSEQ multiplex PCR, the repertoire was profiled, and TCRdb retains in-frame clones only, with some absent. The table shows about 94,000 clones, with approximately 66% occurring only once. Sequencing input: PBMCs. These receptors all stem from a man younger than 45 in good health and CMV-seronegative.

This chain links TRBV7-9 with TRBJ2-3; D is uncertain. Germline V CDR1 and CDR2: SEHNR, FQNEAQ (reference sequence). Trimming removed 2 bases from V and 11 bases from J, with 5 bases in between. The CDR3 is 10 amino acids. The CDR3 DNA reads TGTGCCAGCAGCTTACAGGAGCAGTATTTT. Translating it yields CASSLQEQYF.

J is TRBJ2-1 and V is TRBV5-1; 8 bases agree with TRBD2. V shed 0 bases, J shed 8 bases, and the junction held 7 bases outside the gene matches. Germline V gene sequence: CDR1 SGHRS, CDR2 YFSETQ. This CDR3 contains 15 residues. CDR3 residues: CASSLVAGGRDEQFF. The CDR3 DNA is TGCGCCAGCAGCTTGGTCGCGGGAGGAAGGGATGAGCAGTTCTTC.

The rearrangement joins TRBV5-4 to TRBJ2-7; TRBD1 agrees at 9 bases. This CDR3 region has 14 residues. Germline CDR1 is SGHNT and CDR2 is YYREEE (reference sequence). Germline trimming cut 3 bases from V and 2 bases from J; bases unmatched to any gene: 3. CDR3 region: CASSSGTGTYEQYF. CDR3 sequence (DNA): TGTGCCAGCAGCTCCGGGACAGGGACCTACGAGCAGTACTTC.

The chain has TRBV5-1 and TRBJ2-5, with 7 nucleotides matching TRBD2. The V and J ends lost 4 bases and 4 bases, in that order; junction bases with no gene match: 7. This CDR3 has 14 amino acids. Germline V gene data show CDR1 as SGHRS and CDR2 as YFSETQ. In nucleotides, the CDR3 is TGCGCCAGCAGCGACCCGGGGGGAGGAGAGACCCAGTACTTC. Protein sequence: CASSDPGGGETQYF.

This clone was seen a single time. The genes are TRBV7-8 and TRBJ2-3, with D maybe TRBD2 (6 bases). CDR1 is SGHVS, CDR2 FQNEAQ, per germline. CDR3 size: 16 residues. The ends were cut back, 4 bases at V and 1 base at J, with 15 bases in the middle. The CDR3 is CASSYRPLARTDTQYF. DNA for the CDR3: TGTGCCAGCAGCTACCGGCCACTAGCACGCACAGATACGCAGTATTTT.

The table lists this clone with a few counts. V gene TRBV27 combines with J gene TRBJ2-5; D is undetermined. The closer fit of TRBJ2-7 to the DNA end suggests the J call may be wrong. The V gene's germline CDR1 is MNHEY and CDR2 SMNVEV (reference sequence). The CDR3 runs to 13 residues. The CDR3 protein is CASSFSVMREQYF. DNA for the CDR3: TGTGCCAGCAGTTTTTCCGTGATGCGCGAGCAGTACTTC.

There are a few counts of this clone. The chain employs TRBV2 and TRBJ1-5, with TRBD1 identical over 11 bases. The germline V gene encodes CDR1 SNHLY and CDR2 FYNNEI. With 7 bases clipped from V and 0 bases from J, the junction kept 5 bases outside the gene matches. The CDR3 has 16 residues. The CDR3: CASTGQGGYSNQPQHF. The CDR3, as DNA: TGTGCCAGCACGGGACAGGGGGGATATAGCAATCAGCCCCAGCATTTT.

V gene TRBV18 combines with J gene TRBJ2-7, with a possible D match to TRBD2 (5 bases). V was pared by 2 bases and J by 2 bases, with 7 bases between. CDR3 length: 13 residues. Germline CDR1 KGHSH, CDR2 LQKENI. CDR3 DNA: TGTGCCAGCTCACCATTGCGGGCCTACGAGCAGTACTTC. Translated: CASSPLRAYEQYF.

This rearrangement joins TRBV19 to TRBJ1-2; no reliable D call. Per the germline V gene, CDR1 is LNHDA and CDR2 is SQIVND (reference sequence). The CDR3 is 13 amino acids. Trimming cost V 5 bases and J 2 bases, with 9 bases left between them. The chain's CDR3 is CASSRGLNYGYTF. In DNA, the CDR3 is TGTGCCAGTAGTCGGGGATTGAACTATGGCTACACCTTC.

The rearrangement uses TRBV18 and TRBJ2-7, with unresolved D. The CDR3 contains 13 residues. Trimming took off 2 bases at V and 2 bases at J, with 7 bases between the two ends. Germline values: CDR1 KGHSH, CDR2 LQKENI. In DNA, the CDR3 is TGTGCCAGCTCACCATACACAGCCTACGAGCAGTACTTC. Translating it yields CASSPYTAYEQYF.

The chain couples TRBV6-5 to TRBJ1-1; TRBD1 aligns across 7 bases. The CDR3 is 13 residues long. In germline, CDR1 is MNHEY, CDR2 SVGAGI. V gave up 5 bases and J gave up 1 base; unmatched junction bases: 1. CDR3 protein: CASSNRGNTEAFF. The CDR3 DNA reads as TGTGCCAGCAGTAACAGGGGGAACACTGAAGCTTTCTTT.

J is TRBJ2-1 and V is TRBV7-3; D is possibly TRBD2 (6 bases). Trimming pared 5 bases from V and 10 bases from J, leaving 15 bases between. Germline V lookup: CDR1 SGHTA, CDR2 FQGTGA. The CDR3 loop spans 13 amino acids. DNA for the CDR3: TGTGCCAGCAGCGCCGGGACTGCCCAAGAGCAGTTCTTC. Translated, it gives CASSAGTAQEQFF. The full variable domain, in which reference TRBV7-3 and TRBJ2-1 provide the parts outside the CDR3, is GAGVSQTPSNKVTEKGKYVELRCDPISGHTALYWYRQSLGQGPEFLIYFQGTGAADDSGLPNDRFFAVRPEGSVSTLKIQRTERGDSAVYLCASSAGTAQEQFFGPGTRLTVL.

The chain employs TRBV13 and TRBJ1-4, with D unresolved. CDR1 PRHDT and CDR2 FYEKMQ come from the germline V gene (reference sequence). The CDR3 is 13 amino acids. The CDR3 sequence: CATRVATNEKLFF. In nucleotides, the CDR3 is TGTGCTACGAGGGTAGCAACTAATGAAAAACTGTTTTTT.

About this clone: Compared with germline, one end of the junction differs, possibly owing to a read error. The chain carries TRBV5-5 and TRBJ2-3; weak D call: TRBD1 (7 bases). There are 15 residues in the CDR3. The germline V gene has CDR1 SGHKS and CDR2 YYEKEE (reference sequence). CDR3 protein: CASTLPRGDADTQYF. The CDR3 nucleotides read TGTGCCAGCACCTTGCCCAGGGGGGACGCAGATACGCAGTATTTT.

The gene calls are TRBV21-1 and TRBJ2-3; the D segment call TRBD1 is taken from the table without a DNA check. TRBV21-1 is tagged as a pseudogene. This CDR3 spans 15 amino acids. CDR3 loop: CASSKVVDRVGTQYF. CDR3 nucleotide sequence: TGTGCCAGCAGCAAAGTGGTTGACAGGGTTGGTACGCAGTATTTT.

The chain recombines TRBV5-5 with TRBJ2-7, with TRBD2 as a possible D gene (6 bases). V lost 5 bases and J 3 bases, leaving 18 bases between the germline ends. This CDR3 spans 15 amino acids. From germline, CDR1 is SGHKS and CDR2 YYEKEE (reference sequence). CDR3 nucleotide sequence: TGTGCCAGCAGGGCCTCGGGGCTAGCGAGCTACGAGCAGTACTTC. It specifies CASRASGLASYEQYF.

This chain joins TRBV7-9 and TRBJ1-1; D not resolved. V was clipped by 3 bases and J by 5 bases, with 10 bases between them. The CDR3 totals 13 residues. The V gene's germline CDR1 is SEHNR and CDR2 FQNEAQ (reference sequence). Here the CDR3 reads CASSFPPGTEAFF. As DNA, the CDR3 is TGTGCCAGCAGCTTCCCTCCGGGGACTGAAGCTTTCTTT.

The genes are TRBV5-1 and TRBJ2-3; a possible D gene is TRBD1 (5 bases). Germline assignment: CDR1 SGHRS and CDR2 YFSETQ. CDR3 size: 16 residues. With 0 bases removed from V and 2 bases from J, the gap between germline ends came to 13 bases. CDR3 region: CASSLGIDRTTDTQYF. As DNA, the CDR3 is TGCGCCAGCAGCTTGGGGATTGACAGAACCACAGATACGCAGTATTTT.

V usage is TRBV7-3 and J usage is TRBJ2-1; 10 bases match TRBD1. Germline values: CDR1 SGHTA, CDR2 FQGTGA. The ends lost 2 bases at V and 9 bases at J; junction bases unmatched: 10. This CDR3 spans 16 amino acids. In DNA, the CDR3 is TGTGCCAGCAGCTTAGATAGGGACAGGGGTAAGGGTGAGCAGTTCTTC. Protein sequence: CASSLDRDRGKGEQFF.